This is a list of T cell receptor beta chains from one sample in a study of OX40 agonist ivuxolimab in advanced cancers. Clones were sequenced by immunoSEQ multiplex PCR, and TCRdb holds only the in-frame ones, with some missing. The sample lists 110,000 or so clones, more than 85% occurring once. The input for sequencing was CD4+ or CD8+ T cells sorted from blood, taken in a trial of the OX40 agonist ivuxolimab. These receptors were obtained from an adult with an advanced solid tumor such as melanoma, head and neck, liver or kidney cancer. Both conserved end residues are part of each CDR3. A D gene is named only where the DNA matches it firmly. The size of a clone is reported for some rows only, either as once, few or many, or as a class for expanded clones.

D	V	J	size	CDR3	DNA
.	TRBV7-9	TRBJ2-5	.	CASSLEGRAEETQYF	TGTGCCAGCAGCTTAGAGGGCAGGGCAGAGGAGACCCAGTACTTC
.	TRBV7-2	TRBJ1-5	once	CASSLDGNQPQHF	TGTGCCAGCAGCTTAGACGGGAATCAGCCCCAGCATTTT
.	TRBV6-5	TRBJ2-7	few	CASRPFPWSYEQYF	TGTGCCAGCAGACCCTTCCCCTGGTCCTACGAGCAGTACTTC
TRBD1	TRBV10-3	TRBJ1-6	.	CAITGTAGGSPLHF	TGTGCCATCACCGGGACAGCGGGCGGTTCACCCCTCCACTTT
.	TRBV11-3	TRBJ2-2	.	CASSRTANTGELFF	TGTGCCAGCAGCCGGACAGCGAACACCGGGGAGCTGTTTTTT
.	TRBV30	TRBJ2-7	once	CAWSIRLYEQYF	TGTGCCTGGAGTATCCGTCTTTACGAGCAGTACTTC
.	TRBV7-9	TRBJ2-7	.	CASGAFPSYEQYF	TGTGCCAGTGGGGCCTTCCCTAGCTACGAGCAGTACTTC
TRBD2	TRBV19	TRBJ2-3	.	CASSLAGGGTDTQYF	TGTGCCAGTAGCTTAGCGGGAGGGGGCACAGATACGCAGTATTTT
TRBD1	TRBV6-5	TRBJ1-2	.	CASSSQGTSNYGYTF	TGTGCCAGCAGTTCACAGGGGACTTCTAACTATGGCTACACCTTC
.	TRBV5-4	TRBJ2-1	.	CASRISSGNEQFF	TGTGCCAGCAGGATAAGTTCGGGGAATGAGCAGTTCTTC
.	TRBV11-2	TRBJ2-5	.	CASSFRETQYF	TGTGCCAGCAGCTTCCGGGAGACCCAGTACTTC
.	TRBV25-1	TRBJ1-1	.	CASSVNTEAFF	TGTGCCAGCAGTGTGAACACTGAAGCTTTCTTT
.	TRBV5-1	TRBJ2-3	.	CASTPGGSPSTDTQYF	TGCGCCAGCACCCCCGGCGGATCTCCAAGCACAGATACGCAGTATTTT
.	TRBV5-1	TRBJ2-6	.	CASSPGGTDSGANVLTF	TGCGCCAGCAGCCCCGGAGGGACGGACTCTGGGGCCAACGTCCTGACTTTC
.	TRBV7-6	TRBJ2-4	.	CASYITPAKNIQYF	TGTGCCAGCTATATTACTCCAGCCAAAAACATTCAGTACTTC
.	TRBV5-1	TRBJ2-5	.	CASSFGDEETQYF	TGCGCCAGCAGCTTTGGGGATGAAGAGACCCAGTACTTC
TRBD1	TRBV4-2	TRBJ1-5	few	CASSQEGDRDQPQHF	TGTGCCAGCAGCCAAGAGGGGGACAGGGACCAGCCCCAGCATTTT
.	TRBV18	TRBJ2-7	.	CASSPPPVTTPQYF	TGTGCCAGCTCACCACCCCCGGTGACTACGCCGCAGTACTTC
TRBD1	TRBV19	TRBJ1-2	.	CASSIWGQGGAGYTF	TGTGCCAGTAGTATTTGGGGACAGGGGGGCGCTGGCTACACCTTC
.	TRBV7-9	TRBJ2-3	once	CASSFGLAGDTQYF	TGTGCCAGCAGCTTTGGGCTGGCGGGGGATACGCAGTATTTT
.	TRBV19	TRBJ2-2	.	CASSINANTGELFF	TGTGCCAGTAGTATAAACGCGAACACCGGGGAGCTGTTTTTT
TRBD1	TRBV19	TRBJ2-1	once	CASRGGQGYNEQFF	TGTGCCAGTAGAGGTGGACAGGGATACAATGAGCAGTTCTTC
.	TRBV27	TRBJ1-1	once	CASGVERNTEAFF	TGTGCCAGCGGCGTCGAGCGGAACACTGAAGCTTTCTTT
.	TRBV30	TRBJ2-3	.	CAWSRQAGADTQYF	TGTGCCTGGAGTCGACAGGCGGGCGCAGATACGCAGTATTTT
TRBD1	TRBV6-5	TRBJ1-2	.	CASRKQGAGGYTF	TGTGCCAGCAGAAAACAGGGGGCCGGTGGCTACACCTTC
.	TRBV2	TRBJ1-4	.	CASSGRFGGVSEKLFF	TGTGCCAGCAGTGGGAGGTTTGGGGGCGTTAGTGAAAAACTGTTTTTT
.	TRBV7-9	TRBJ2-4	.	CASSLGDNIQYF	TGTGCCAGCAGCTTAGGGGACAACATTCAGTACTTC
TRBD1	TRBV29-1	TRBJ2-5	.	CSVGTGVQETQYF	TGCAGCGTTGGGACAGGGGTTCAGGAGACCCAGTACTTC
.	TRBV5-1	TRBJ1-1	.	CASSLGPLDTEAFF	TGCGCCAGCAGCTTGGGGCCCCTGGACACTGAAGCTTTCTTT
.	TRBV6-1	TRBJ1-2	.	CASSEEETATNYGYTF	TGTGCCAGCAGTGAAGAGGAGACGGCTACTAACTATGGCTACACCTTC
TRBD1	TRBV5-1	TRBJ2-3	.	CASTETRGFGTDTQYF	TGCGCCAGCACCGAGACCAGGGGGTTCGGCACAGATACGCAGTATTTT
.	TRBV18	TRBJ2-4	.	CASSPPGQGLDIQYF	TGTGCCAGCTCACCACCTGGTCAGGGTTTAGACATTCAGTACTTC
TRBD2	TRBV19	TRBJ2-1	once	CASSPHGSGGYNEQFF	TGTGCCAGTAGTCCCCATGGTAGCGGGGGGTACAATGAGCAGTTCTTC
TRBD2	TRBV6-6	TRBJ2-3	.	CASSYPSGGGPDTQYF	TGTGCCAGCAGTTACCCCAGCGGGGGGGGGCCAGATACGCAGTATTTT
.	TRBV29-1	TRBJ2-4	once	CSVSLDSSKNIQYF	TGCAGCGTCTCACTGGACTCGAGCAAAAACATTCAGTACTTC
TRBD1	TRBV5-1	TRBJ2-6	.	CASSFYGTGALGANVLTF	TGCGCCAGCAGCTTTTATGGGACAGGGGCCCTTGGGGCCAACGTCCTGACTTTC
.	TRBV6-6	TRBJ1-5	.	CASSYSLGNQPQHF	TGTGCCAGCAGTTACTCTTTAGGCAATCAGCCCCAGCATTTT
.	TRBV28	TRBJ1-2	.	CASTPPGGAGGYTF	TGTGCCAGCACCCCCCCGGGGGGGGCTGGTGGCTACACCTTC
.	TRBV7-2	TRBJ1-3	medium-sized	CASSLVWGNTIYF	TGTGCCAGCAGCTTAGTCTGGGGGAACACCATATATTTT
TRBD1	TRBV2	TRBJ1-5	.	CASSGQGNSNQPQHF	TGTGCCAGCAGTGGACAGGGGAATAGCAATCAGCCCCAGCATTTT
TRBD1	TRBV11-1	TRBJ2-7	.	CASSATRDRALEQYF	TGTGCCAGCAGCGCAACCCGGGACAGGGCCCTCGAGCAGTACTTC
TRBD1	TRBV18	TRBJ1-4	.	CASSRTGENTNEKLFF	TGTGCCAGCTCCCGGACAGGGGAAAACACTAATGAAAAACTGTTTTTT
.	TRBV27	TRBJ1-1	.	CASSFSLAGGTEAFF	TGTGCCAGCAGTTTCTCCTTGGCGGGGGGCACTGAAGCTTTCTTT
.	TRBV10-1	TRBJ2-6	.	CASSESRGSGANVLTF	TGCGCCAGCAGTGAGTCCAGGGGTTCTGGGGCCAACGTCCTGACTTTC
.	TRBV10-3	TRBJ1-2	few	CAISDQNYGYTF	TGTGCCATCAGTGATCAGAACTATGGCTACACCTTC
.	TRBV30	TRBJ1-1	.	CAWVTVNTEAFF	TGTGCCTGGGTGACCGTGAACACTGAAGCTTTCTTT
.	TRBV19	TRBJ2-5	.	CASSIGGQETQYF	TGTGCCAGTAGTATCGGCGGGCAAGAGACCCAGTACTTC
.	TRBV9	TRBJ2-2	.	CASSVEVGELFF	TGTGCCAGCAGCGTAGAAGTGGGGGAGCTGTTTTTT
TRBD1	TRBV30	TRBJ2-1	.	CARSPKGASYNEQFF	TGTGCCCGGAGCCCAAAGGGGGCCTCCTACAATGAGCAGTTCTTC
TRBD1	TRBV5-4	TRBJ2-2	.	CASSLVDRGPTGELFF	TGTGCCAGCAGCTTGGTCGACAGGGGGCCCACCGGGGAGCTGTTTTTT
TRBD1	TRBV5-1	TRBJ1-4	.	CASSIDRGGGNEKLFF	TGCGCCAGCAGCATCGACAGGGGAGGGGGTAATGAAAAACTGTTTTTT
.	TRBV5-6	TRBJ2-1	.	CASSLKLGRLEADNEQFF	TGTGCCAGCAGCTTGAAGCTAGGACGGCTAGAAGCCGACAATGAGCAGTTCTTC
TRBD2	TRBV2	TRBJ2-1	.	CASSGRLAGVNEQFF	TGTGCCAGCAGTGGACGACTAGCGGGAGTCAATGAGCAGTTCTTC
TRBD2	TRBV19	TRBJ2-1	.	CASSIVGPSGSTYNEQFF	TGTGCCAGTAGTATCGTGGGGCCTAGCGGGAGCACCTACAATGAGCAGTTCTTC
.	TRBV27	TRBJ1-1	.	CASSKWGRNTEAFF	TGTGCCAGCAGTAAATGGGGCAGGAACACTGAAGCTTTCTTT